The next 16 T cell receptor beta chains were all read from a single sample in a study of blood T cell repertoires in COVID-19. TCRdb keeps only in-frame clones here, not all; method: immunoSEQ multiplex PCR. The data contain fewer than 200,000 clones, roughly four fifths of them singletons. The sequenced sample consisted of peripheral blood. Receptor source: a woman in her seventies with COVID-19, enrolled during active disease.

V and J are TRBV4-1 and TRBJ2-3; TRBD2 matches 11 bases. J gave up 5 bases and V 5 bases, and 15 bases lay outside the gene matches. Germline V gives CDR1 MGHRA, CDR2 YSYEKL. This CDR3 is built from 18 residues. The CDR3 DNA sequence: TGCGCCAGCAGCGTCGGGCTAGCGGGAGGCAACATTCGAGATACGCAGTATTTT. Its translation is CASSVGLAGGNIRDTQYF.

This chain uses TRBV5-1 with TRBJ2-3, with D unclear. Germline CDR1 reads SGHRS; CDR2 reads YFSETQ. Trimming cost V 2 bases and J 4 bases, with 11 bases left between them. There are 14 residues in the CDR3. CDR3: CASSFSGYPDTQYF. CDR3 DNA sequence: TGCGCCAGCAGCTTTTCAGGTTACCCAGATACGCAGTATTTT.

This clone was recorded a few times. The chain links TRBV19 to TRBJ2-2, with D uncertain. CDR3 length: 14 residues. V shed 1 base and J shed 4 bases, with 7 bases lying between them. Per the germline V gene, CDR1 is LNHDA and CDR2 is SQIVND (reference sequence). CDR3 DNA sequence: TGTGCCAGTAGTATAGTCACAGCCACCGGGGAGCTGTTTTTT. Encoded protein: CASSIVTATGELFF.

The V and J genes are TRBV7-8 and TRBJ1-2; 7 bases match TRBD1. With 3 bases clipped from V and 4 bases from J, the junction kept 17 bases outside the gene matches. Germline values: CDR1 SGHVS, CDR2 FQNEAQ. The CDR3 contains 18 residues. For the CDR3, the DNA is TGTGCCAGCAGCTTTCAACAGGGGCTCCTTAATCCCCGCTATGGCTACACCTTC. This gives the protein CASSFQQGLLNPRYGYTF.

This chain links TRBV28 with TRBJ2-1, with D perhaps TRBD1 (7 bases). Trimming stripped 1 base from V and 12 bases from J, with 22 bases between. The CDR3 extends over 16 amino acids. Germline assignment: CDR1 MDHEN and CDR2 SYDVKM. This chain's CDR3 is CASSLSGGGFHLGQFF. CDR3 nucleotides: TGTGCCAGCAGTTTATCAGGAGGGGGCTTTCACTTAGGGCAGTTCTTC.

The genes are TRBV30 and TRBJ1-1, with a weak D call TRBD1 (6 bases). CDR1 is GTSNPN and CDR2 is SVGIG in the germline V gene (reference sequence). The V gene lost 8 bases and the J gene lost 4 bases, with 14 bases spanning the gap. This CDR3 has 12 amino acids. The CDR3 loop reads CAGKTGATEAFF. The CDR3 bases are TGTGCCGGAAAGACAGGTGCCACTGAAGCTTTCTTT.

The chain combines TRBV19 with TRBJ1-3, with TRBD1 identical over 7 bases. The germline CDR1 and CDR2 sequences are LNHDA and SQIVND (reference sequence). The trim removed 5 bases at V and 4 bases at J, leaving 5 bases unmatched. The CDR3 runs to 14 residues. This CDR3 is CASSATGVGNTIYF. The CDR3 DNA reads TGTGCCAGTAGTGCCACAGGGGTGGGAAACACCATATATTTT.

The chain recombines TRBV5-4 with TRBJ1-2; 9 nucleotides align to TRBD1. The CDR3 sequence is 13 residues long. The junction had 4 bases not matched to a gene; V was cut back by 2 bases and J by 8 bases. From germline, CDR1 is SGHNT and CDR2 YYREEE (reference sequence). The CDR3 nucleotides are TGTGCCAGCAGCTTACAGGGGGCGGAGGGCTACACCTTC. Translated: CASSLQGAEGYTF.

CDR3 in amino acids: CASSSGPLTDTQYF. The CDR3 region has the DNA TGTGCCAGCAGCAGCGGGCCACTCACAGATACGCAGTATTTT. The chain combines TRBV28 with TRBJ2-3, with D possibly matching TRBD2 (6 bases). The V gene's germline CDR1 is MDHEN and CDR2 SYDVKM. V was trimmed by 6 bases and J by 2 bases, leaving 12 bases between them. This CDR3 is 14 amino acids long.

The chain links TRBV6-5 to TRBJ2-1, with 8 nucleotides matching TRBD2. Germline-derived CDR1 and CDR2 are MNHEY and SVGAGI. CDR3 length equals 15 residues. Losses at the gene ends were 6 bases for V and 1 base for J; bases not matched to a gene: 5. This CDR3 is CASSPGGRSYNEQFF. Written as DNA, the CDR3 is TGTGCCAGCAGCCCGGGAGGGAGGTCCTACAATGAGCAGTTCTTC.

The rearrangement joins TRBV29-1 to TRBJ2-2; 8 bases fit TRBD1. The CDR3 sequence is 16 residues long. V was clipped by 6 bases and J by 2 bases; unmatched bases: 11. CDR1 SQVTM and CDR2 ANQGSEA come from the germline V gene. The CDR3 DNA reads TGCAGCGTACGGACTCAGGGGGCGGCCAACACCGGGGAGCTGTTTTTT. Translating it yields CSVRTQGAANTGELFF.

The chain is built from TRBV30 and TRBJ2-1; 8 bases are a match to TRBD2. Germline CDR1 reads GTSNPN; CDR2 reads SVGIG (reference sequence). V shed 1 base and J 5 bases; nucleotides not matched to a gene: 7. The CDR3 has 15 amino acids. The CDR3 nucleotides are TGTGCCTGGAGTGGCCCGGGACTAGGGGACAATGAGCAGTTCTTC. This codes for CAWSGPGLGDNEQFF.

This clone turned up a few times. The rearrangement links TRBV19 to TRBJ2-7, with 7 bases that match TRBD1. Germline V gene lookup returns CDR1 LNHDA and CDR2 SQIVND (reference sequence). V trimming: 5 bases; J trimming: 0 bases; junction bases outside the gene matches: 4. CDR3 length: 14 residues. The CDR3 protein is CASSATGSSYEQYF. DNA for the CDR3: TGTGCCAGTAGTGCGACAGGGAGCTCCTACGAGCAGTACTTC.

V usage is TRBV28 and J usage is TRBJ1-2; D unresolved. Germline CDR1 MDHEN, CDR2 SYDVKM. The CDR3 sequence is 15 residues long. The ends were cut back, 6 bases at V and 0 bases at J, with 14 bases in the middle. The CDR3 DNA sequence: TGTGCCAGCAGCCTAGGAGCCTCCGCTAACTATGGCTACACCTTC. Its translation is CASSLGASANYGYTF.

This sequence joins TRBV2 and TRBJ2-7; TRBD1 agrees at 7 bases. The CDR3 contains 14 residues. V was clipped by 5 bases and J by 5 bases; unmatched bases: 9. In germline, CDR1 is SNHLY, CDR2 FYNNEI. This CDR3 reads CASSLVGQADEQYF. The CDR3 nucleotides read TGTGCCAGCAGTTTAGTAGGACAGGCGGACGAGCAGTACTTC.

The chain joins TRBV2 to TRBJ1-4; no definite D call. The CDR3 consists of 13 residues. The germline V and J ends were trimmed by 6 bases and 5 bases, with 10 bases remaining between them. Per germline, CDR1 SNHLY and CDR2 FYNNEI. CDR3 bases: TGTGCCAGCAGGGAGGAAACGAATGAAAAACTGTTTTTT. This translates into CASREETNEKLFF.